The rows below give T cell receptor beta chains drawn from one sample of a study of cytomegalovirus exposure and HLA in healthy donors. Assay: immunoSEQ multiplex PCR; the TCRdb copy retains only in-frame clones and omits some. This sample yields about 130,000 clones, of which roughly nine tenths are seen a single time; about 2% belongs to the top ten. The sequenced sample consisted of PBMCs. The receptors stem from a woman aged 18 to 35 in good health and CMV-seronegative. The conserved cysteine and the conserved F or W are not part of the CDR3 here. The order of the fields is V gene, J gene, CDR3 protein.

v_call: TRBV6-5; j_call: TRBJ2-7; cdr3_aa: ASRETLGGTYEQY
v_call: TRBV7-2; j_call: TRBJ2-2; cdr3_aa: ASSLTSGITGELF
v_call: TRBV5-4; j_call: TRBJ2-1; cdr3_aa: ASSPGPSGAAHNEQF
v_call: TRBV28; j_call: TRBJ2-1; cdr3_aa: ASSWGVGAGNEQF
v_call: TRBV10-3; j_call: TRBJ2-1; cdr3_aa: AISESPGGVYNEQF
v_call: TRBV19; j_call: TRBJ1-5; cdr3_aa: ASSIEGESNQPQH
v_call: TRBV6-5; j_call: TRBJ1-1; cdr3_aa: ASSYGAGLNTEAF
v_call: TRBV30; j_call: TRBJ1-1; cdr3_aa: AWSGQGGTEAF
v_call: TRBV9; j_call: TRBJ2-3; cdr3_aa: ASSVEAVTDTQY
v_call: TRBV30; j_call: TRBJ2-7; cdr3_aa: AWMAVLGLYEQY
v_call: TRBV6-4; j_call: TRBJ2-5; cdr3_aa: ASSDHAGAGQETQY
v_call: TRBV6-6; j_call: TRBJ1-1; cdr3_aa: ASSYTGPEAF
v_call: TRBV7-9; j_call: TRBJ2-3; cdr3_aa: ASSLRGDGFTDTQY
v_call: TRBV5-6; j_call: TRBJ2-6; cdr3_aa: ASSLLGTDSSGANVLT
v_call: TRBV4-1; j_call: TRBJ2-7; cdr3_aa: ASSQALAGYTREQY
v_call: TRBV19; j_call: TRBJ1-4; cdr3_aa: ASSWAENEKLF
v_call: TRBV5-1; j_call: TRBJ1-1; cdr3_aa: ASSSGGQGFNTEAF
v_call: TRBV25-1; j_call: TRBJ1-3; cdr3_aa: ASSDTGTLGNTIY
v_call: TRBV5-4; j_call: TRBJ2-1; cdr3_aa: ASSLAGTDNEQF
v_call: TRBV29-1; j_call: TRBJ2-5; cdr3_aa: SVGGQRGTQY
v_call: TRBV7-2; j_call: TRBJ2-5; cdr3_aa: ASGRQRETQY
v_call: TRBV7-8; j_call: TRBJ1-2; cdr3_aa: ASSFVRNYGYT